Following are 10 T cell receptor beta chains from one sample sequenced in a study of T-cell reconstitution after alpha-beta-depleted transplantation in children. A library of TCRbeta sequences, prepared with unique molecular identifiers, was generated. TCRdb used MiXCR to reprocess the PCR reads, holding one entry per CDR3 protein. The sample lists about 460,000 distinct CDR3 sequences; about an eighth were seen once. The input for sequencing was PBMCs, mostly from graft donor cells, taken 180 days after TCRalphabeta/CD19-depleted stem cell transplant. The receptors were gathered from a female patient younger than 10 who had a stem cell transplant for aplastic anemia, so the T cells may come from the graft donor.

This clonotype occurred many times. The chain carries TRBV5-6 and TRBJ2-5; D tentatively fits TRBD1 or TRBD2 (5 bases each). This CDR3 region has 15 residues. The ends were cut back, 2 bases at V and 3 bases at J, with 14 bases in the middle. Germline assignment: CDR1 SGHDT and CDR2 YYEEEE. Written as DNA, the CDR3 is TGTGCCAGCAGCTTTCCCGGGACGGCAGAAGAGACCCAGTACTTC. Amino acids: CASSFPGTAEETQYF.

This clonotype was detected only a few times. The rearrangement uses TRBV14 and TRBJ2-2; 8 bases are a match to TRBD2. Germline-derived CDR1 and CDR2 are SGHDN and FVKESK. The CDR3 totals 18 residues. The ends lost 0 bases at V and 0 bases at J; junction bases unmatched: 6. CDR3 bases: TGTGCCAGCAGCCAAGAAGCTGGACTAGCAGCGAACACCGGGGAGCTGTTTTTT. This encodes CASSQEAGLAANTGELFF. Full variable domain (remainder filled in from reference TRBV14 and TRBJ2-2): EAGVTQFPSHSVIEKGQTVTLRCDPISGHDNLYWYRRVMGKEIKFLLHFVKESKQDESGMPNNRFLAERTGGTYSTLKVQPAELEDSGVYFCASSQEAGLAANTGELFFGEGSRLTVL.

A few counts support this clonotype. This chain links TRBV12-3 or TRBV12-4 with TRBJ2-1, with a tentative D call TRBD2 (7 bases). There are 15 residues in the CDR3. Trimming removed 3 bases at V and 16 bases at J, with 25 bases between. CDR3 loop: CASSLLGHPGTKPFF. The CDR3 DNA reads TGTGCCAGCAGTTTGTTGGGACACCCCGGGACTAAGCCTTTCTTC.

The sample holds a few counts of this clonotype. This sequence joins TRBV10-3 and TRBJ1-2, with a weak D call TRBD1 (6 bases). Between the trimmed V and J ends, which lost 3 bases and 4 bases, there was a span of 24 bases. Looked up from germline, CDR1 is ENHRY and CDR2 is SYGVKD. The CDR3 loop spans 18 amino acids. This CDR3 is CAISEEGGGRGGSYGYTF. The CDR3 bases are TGTGCCATCAGTGAAGAGGGGGGTGGCAGGGGAGGCTCCTATGGCTACACCTTC.

This clonotype was picked up many times. The chain uses TRBV3-1 and TRBJ2-5; TRBD1 matches at 9 bases. The CDR3 is 13 amino acids. J gave up 5 bases and V 4 bases, and 2 bases lay outside the gene matches. Germline V gives CDR1 LGHDT, CDR2 YNNKEL (reference sequence). The CDR3 sequence: CASSRTGVETQYF. CDR3 bases: TGTGCCAGCAGCCGGACAGGGGTTGAGACCCAGTACTTC.

The V gene is TRBV20-1, the J gene TRBJ1-4; tentatively, D is TRBD1 (6 bases). From germline, CDR1 is DFQATT and CDR2 SNEGSKA (reference sequence). This CDR3 has 13 residues. Trimming removed 3 bases from V and 8 bases from J, with 13 bases in between. CDR3 DNA sequence: TGCAGTGCTAGCATAAATCAGGGGGAAAAACTGTTTTTT. It yields the protein CSASINQGEKLFF.

This clonotype has just a few counts. The chain is built from TRBV11-2 and TRBJ1-6; no reliable D call. The CDR3 has 15 amino acids. Looked up from germline, CDR1 is SGHAT and CDR2 is FQNNGV. The V and J ends lost 0 bases and 8 bases respectively, with 11 bases between them. The CDR3: CASSLEFRQDSPLHF. As DNA, the CDR3 is TGTGCCAGCAGCTTAGAATTCAGGCAAGATTCACCCCTCCACTTT.

V is TRBV7-6 and J is TRBJ2-3; 10 nucleotides align to TRBD2. Germline V lookup: CDR1 SGHVS, CDR2 FNYEAQ. V was pared by 4 bases and J by 6 bases, with 16 bases of the junction left unmatched. CDR3 size: 18 residues. The CDR3 nucleotides are TGTGCCAGCAGCTCCTCGGCATTAGCGGGAGGAGCAGGGGATACGCAGTATTTT. It codes for CASSSSALAGGAGDTQYF.

This clonotype appeared many times. The J gene is TRBJ2-7, the V gene TRBV12-3 or TRBV12-4, with 7 bases aligning to TRBD1. The CDR3 has 12 amino acids. V was clipped by 7 bases and J by 3 bases; unmatched bases: 3. Here the CDR3 DNA reads TGTGCCAGCACACAGGGGAGCTACGAGCAGTACTTC. Translated: CASTQGSYEQYF.

This clonotype was detected ten times or more. This chain links TRBV9 with TRBJ2-2; 8 positions agree with TRBD1. Unmatched junction bases numbered 3, after V lost 3 bases and J lost 5 bases. Germline lookup yields CDR1 SGDLS and CDR2 YYNGEE. This CDR3 is built from 14 residues. CDR3 loop: CASSGTGRTGELFF. The DNA of the CDR3 is TGTGCCAGCAGCGGGACAGGGCGAACCGGGGAGCTGTTTTTT.